The sample holds many counts of the clone carrying this TCR beta chain. Antigen specificity is unknown. This entry comes from a study of CD8 T cells in ankylosing spondylitis. Study findings and constraints: What appeared characteristic of ankylosing spondylitis blood was a TCR beta motif of seven to nine highly homologous variants. There was reportedly significant enrichment of clones that were disease-linked in matched ankylosing spondylitis synovial fluid.

Researchers built TCR beta libraries using quantitative 5'-RACE with molecular barcodes. TCRdb reprocessed the 5' RACE reads via MiXCR and lists one record per CDR3 protein. The sample includes under 300,000 distinct CDR3 sequences, 10% of them seen just once. V gave up 1 base and J gave up 5 bases, with 9 bases separating them. There are 13 residues in the CDR3. Germline lookup yields CDR1 LGHDT and CDR2 YNNKEL (reference sequence). The sample consisted of blood, either unsorted or a sorted T cell fraction (not recorded which). This clonotype was obtained from a male donor with ankylosing spondylitis or in good health (not recorded which). This sequence joins TRBV3-1 and TRBJ2-7; D gene unclear. CDR3 sequence: CASSQAYQDEQYF. CDR3 bases: TGTGCCAGCAGCCAAGCTTATCAGGACGAGCAGTACTTC.